The text below deals with one T cell receptor (beta chain). Its antigen remains unknown. Primers: 60 Vbeta forward and 13 Jbeta reverse. Using immunoSEQ multiplex PCR, the repertoire was profiled, and TCRdb retains in-frame clones only, with some absent. The repertoire includes approximately 100,000 clones, 69% of them detected once, and approximately 5.5% sits in the top ten. These data come from a study of cytomegalovirus exposure and HLA in healthy donors. Healthy bone marrow donors made up the cohort. CDR3 length: 14 residues. Germline loops: CDR1 LGHNT, CDR2 FRNRAP. Trimming at V came to 6 bases and at J to 7 bases, leaving 6 bases not matched to a gene. Overall study findings and caveats: In a later analysis, most CMV-associated TCR beta chains appeared HLA-restricted. A likely sequencing artifact accounted for one observed cluster of highly shared sequence variants.

Sequences were obtained from PBMCs. The genes are TRBV12-5 and TRBJ1-6; 7 nucleotides align to TRBD1. This receptor was taken from a woman aged 70-85 years in good health and CMV-seropositive. CDR3 in DNA: TGTGCTAGTGGGCCGGGACAGCTAAATTCACCCCTCCACTTT. It codes for CASGPGQLNSPLHF.